This paragraph reports one TCR beta chain. Treg sorting used a CD4+CD25+CD127-/low gate. From the 5' RACE reads, TCRdb called clonotypes with MiXCR, one entry per CDR3 protein. The sample yields fewer than 65,000 distinct CDR3 sequences, 20% to 25% seen once. The V gene's germline CDR1 is SGHTA and CDR2 FQGNSA. V lost 1 base to trimming and J lost 1 base, with 13 bases between them. This CDR3 is 16 amino acids long. The sequence was collected from a female donor with breast cancer. The rearrangement links TRBV7-2 to TRBJ1-2; D remains ambiguous. The sequenced sample was tumor-infiltrating Tregs sorted from the breast tumor. The CDR3 reads CASSLGGTQHNYGYTF. The DNA of the CDR3 is TGTGCCAGCAGCTTAGGGGGTACCCAACATAACTATGGCTACACCTTC.